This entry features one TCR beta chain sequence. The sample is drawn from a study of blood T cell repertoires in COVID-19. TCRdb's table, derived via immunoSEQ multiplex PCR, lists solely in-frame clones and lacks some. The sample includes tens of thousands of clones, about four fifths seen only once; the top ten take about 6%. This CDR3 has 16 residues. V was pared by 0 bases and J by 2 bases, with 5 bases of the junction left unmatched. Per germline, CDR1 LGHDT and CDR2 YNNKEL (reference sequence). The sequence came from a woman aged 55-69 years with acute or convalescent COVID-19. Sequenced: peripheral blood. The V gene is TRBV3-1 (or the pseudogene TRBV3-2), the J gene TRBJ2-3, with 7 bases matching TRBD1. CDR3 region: CASSQETTGNTDTQYF. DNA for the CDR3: TGTGCCAGCAGCCAAGAGACGACAGGGAACACAGATACGCAGTATTTT.